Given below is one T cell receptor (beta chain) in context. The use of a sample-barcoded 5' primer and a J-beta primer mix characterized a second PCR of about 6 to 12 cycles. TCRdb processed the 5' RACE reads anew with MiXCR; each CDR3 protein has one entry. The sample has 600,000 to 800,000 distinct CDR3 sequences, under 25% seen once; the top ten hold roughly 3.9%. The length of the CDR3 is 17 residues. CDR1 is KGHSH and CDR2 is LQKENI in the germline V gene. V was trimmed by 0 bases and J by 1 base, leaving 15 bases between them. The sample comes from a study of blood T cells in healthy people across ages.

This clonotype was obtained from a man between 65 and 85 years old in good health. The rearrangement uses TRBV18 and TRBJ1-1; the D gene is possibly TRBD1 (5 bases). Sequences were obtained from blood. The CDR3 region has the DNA TGTGCCAGCTCACCACCGGGCCAGGGCGGGAAGAACACTGAAGCTTTCTTT. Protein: CASSPPGQGGKNTEAFF.